The T cell receptor beta chain described here comes from a study of blood T cell repertoires in COVID-19. Background on the study: Spain, Italy and the United States supplied samples that represented acute and convalescent COVID-19.

V was trimmed by 5 bases and J by 11 bases, leaving 19 bases between them. Germline CDR1 and CDR2: SGHRS and YFSETQ. The CDR3 is 13 amino acids. Sequenced by immunoSEQ multiplex PCR; TCRdb stores in-frame clones only, minus some. The data show about 210,000 clones, 82% seen once. V gene TRBV5-1 combines with J gene TRBJ1-1; weak D call: TRBD1 (6 bases). The clonotype was recovered from a woman aged 35 to 49 with acute or convalescent COVID-19. The sample taken for sequencing was peripheral blood. For the CDR3, the DNA is TGCGCCAGCAGTCCTGACAGGTTGGAGGCGGCTTTCTTT. This sequence encodes CASSPDRLEAAFF.